The entry below gives a single TCR beta chain sequence along with its context. Its matching antigen is unknown. Germline V gives CDR1 MNHNS, CDR2 SASEGT. This CDR3 region has 15 residues. The V end lost 4 bases, the J end lost 5 bases, and 14 bases lay between the germline ends. At a deep level, the assay was run. TCRdb keeps only in-frame clones here, not all; method: immunoSEQ multiplex PCR. The sample gives about 820,000 clones, about 92% of which show up once; about 25% is in the top ten. CD45RO-negative, CCR7-positively selected cells formed the naive CD8 fraction, excluding terminally differentiated effector memory CD45RA+ cells. The record originates from a study of shared clonotypes between healthy human individuals. Whole-study results and caveats: Rarefaction showed sorted-subset sequencing was incomplete despite large depth.

V and J are TRBV6-1 and TRBJ2-2; the D is unclear. This TCR came from a young man in good health. Sequenced input: naive CD8+ T cells sorted from blood. CDR3 coding DNA: TGTGCCAGCAGTGTCCCATCCTTCTCGACCGGGGAGCTGTTTTTT. This translates into CASSVPSFSTGELFF.